These T cell receptor beta chains were read from a single sample in a study of vaccination and CD4 T cells after COVID-19. One entry per CDR3 protein, called by TCRdb with MiXCR from the PCR reads. The table records a few thousand distinct CDR3 sequences, roughly 60% of them present only once. These TCRs are of unknown antigen specificity. Material: CD4+ T cells from blood, cultured in vitro. All receptors come from a human donor in good health. Both conserved end residues are trimmed from each CDR3. The order of the fields is V gene, J gene, CDR3 protein.

TRBV6-1	TRBJ2-2	ASRRGFNTGELF
TRBV5-4	TRBJ1-1	ASSSGQGYTEAF
TRBV7-2	TRBJ1-2	ASSSSSREKGYT
TRBV7-2	TRBJ1-1	ASSPQTGRTEAF
TRBV7-2	TRBJ2-7	ASSLSQGSNEQY
TRBV20-1	TRBJ1-5	SAHRHDYSNQPQH
TRBV23-1	TRBJ1-1	ASTRPSLTQPNTEAF
TRBV6-1	TRBJ1-3	ATSPVLSGNTIY
TRBV20-1	TRBJ2-3	SAGPGLAGGPQVDTQY
TRBV10-3	TRBJ1-2	AISESIFKVGRTNYGYT
TRBV6-1	TRBJ1-2	ASSEQGQGSRGYT
TRBV27	TRBJ1-2	ASSFQGAEGGGYT
TRBV6-2/TRBV6-3	TRBJ1-5	ASSSQGIGQPQH
TRBV20-1	TRBJ2-3	SARDEDTRSTDTQY
TRBV7-2	TRBJ1-1	ASSLMGNTEAF
TRBV11-2	TRBJ2-2	ASSLDLAGAGGELF
TRBV7-9	TRBJ1-1	ASNKRETGEAF
TRBV20-1	TRBJ2-3	SARGLAGTDTQY
TRBV6-2/TRBV6-3	TRBJ2-5	ASSYFLAGRETQY
TRBV6-1	TRBJ1-1	ASSVKGVVVNTEAF
TRBV15	TRBJ2-5	ATSTNPPSGSGVGETQY
TRBV7-9	TRBJ1-3	ASSDQSSGNTIY
TRBV28	TRBJ2-2	ASSLTSGGPYTGELF
TRBV20-1	TRBJ2-3	SVLGMGERSDTQY
TRBV19	TRBJ2-5	ASSIGRSWETQY
TRBV27	TRBJ1-5	ASRGQNNQPQH
TRBV4-3	TRBJ2-3	ASSPGTSGGRGDTQY
TRBV29-1	TRBJ1-1	SVGGRMNTEAF
TRBV27	TRBJ2-5	ASSFGSGAGETQY
TRBV15	TRBJ1-1	ATSRDLVNTEAF
TRBV24-1	TRBJ1-1	ATSDPRAEGTEAF
TRBV5-4	TRBJ2-6	ASSSHGAGANVLT
TRBV6-5	TRBJ2-7	ASSYSGQATSYEQY
TRBV6-2/TRBV6-3	TRBJ2-5	ASRSGVSQVAQY
TRBV10-3	TRBJ1-1	AISGDRGQSTEAF
TRBV12-5	TRBJ2-5	ASGLRYQETQY
TRBV10-3	TRBJ1-1	AISERQGASWNTEAF
TRBV29-1	TRBJ1-1	SVGRGGAF
TRBV19	TRBJ2-2	ASSMTGGAGELF
TRBV6-1	TRBJ1-5	ASIGGGKGNQPQH
TRBV19	TRBJ2-1	ASSTTGGSNEQF
TRBV11-2	TRBJ2-1	ASSFERGVDEQF
TRBV4-3	TRBJ1-2	ASSHVDRVNYGYT
TRBV7-2	TRBJ2-5	ASSFSNQETQY
TRBV11-2	TRBJ2-5	ASSPWSMEETQY
TRBV19	TRBJ2-7	ASSIAGTENYEQY
TRBV30	TRBJ1-3	AWSVLTGNTIY
TRBV6-1	TRBJ2-3	ASSRSRSDTQY
TRBV20-1	TRBJ2-1	SARDAWDSHNEQF
TRBV2	TRBJ2-7	ASSEGSKRGDYEQY
TRBV20-1	TRBJ2-3	SAPRGGKDTQY